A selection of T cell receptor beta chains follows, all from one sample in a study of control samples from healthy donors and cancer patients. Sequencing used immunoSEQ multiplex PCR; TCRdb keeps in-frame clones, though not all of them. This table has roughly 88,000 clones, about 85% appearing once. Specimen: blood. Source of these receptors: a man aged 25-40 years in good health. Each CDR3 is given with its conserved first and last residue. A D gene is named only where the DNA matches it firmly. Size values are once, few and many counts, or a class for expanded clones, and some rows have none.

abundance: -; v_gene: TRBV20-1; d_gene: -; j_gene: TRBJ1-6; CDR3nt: TGCAGTGCTAGTAGCGCGAGCTCCTATAATTCACCCCTCCACTTT; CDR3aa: CSASSASSYNSPLHF
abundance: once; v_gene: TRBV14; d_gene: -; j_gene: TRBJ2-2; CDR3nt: TGTGCCAGCAGCCAAGATGAGGCCAGGGAGTTCACCGGGGAGCTGTTTTTT; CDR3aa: CASSQDEAREFTGELFF
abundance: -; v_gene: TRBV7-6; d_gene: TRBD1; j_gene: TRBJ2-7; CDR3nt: TGTGCCAGCAGTCGAGGGGACAGGGGGATGTGGGAGCAGTACTTC; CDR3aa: CASSRGDRGMWEQYF
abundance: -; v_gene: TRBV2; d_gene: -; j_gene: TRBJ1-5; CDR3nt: TGTGCCAGCAGGGACGGGGGGCTCGGAAATCAGCCCCAGCATTTT; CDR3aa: CASRDGGLGNQPQHF
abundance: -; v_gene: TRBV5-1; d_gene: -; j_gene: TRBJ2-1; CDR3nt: TGCGCCAGCAGCTTCCCAACCAATGAGCAGTTCTTC; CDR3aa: CASSFPTNEQFF
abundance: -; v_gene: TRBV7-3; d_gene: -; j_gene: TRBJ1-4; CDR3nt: TGTGCCAGCAGCTTATTCCAGGAAAAACTGTTTTTT; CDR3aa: CASSLFQEKLFF
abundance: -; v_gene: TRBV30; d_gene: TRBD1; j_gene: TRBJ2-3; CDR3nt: TGTGCCTGGGAGGTCTCCAGGGGGTCCTTTGCGCAGTATTTT; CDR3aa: CAWEVSRGSFAQYF
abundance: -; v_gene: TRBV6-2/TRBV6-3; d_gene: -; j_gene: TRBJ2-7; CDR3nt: TGTGCCAGCAGTTTCCTTCATCCCTACGAGCAGTACTTC; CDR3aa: CASSFLHPYEQYF
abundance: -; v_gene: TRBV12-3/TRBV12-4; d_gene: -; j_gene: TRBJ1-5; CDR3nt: TGTGCCAGCAGTTTCGTTGCTCAGCCCCAGCATTTT; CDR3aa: CASSFVAQPQHF
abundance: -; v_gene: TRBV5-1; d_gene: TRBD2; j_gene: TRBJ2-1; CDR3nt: TGCGCCAGCAGCCAGTGGACTAGCGGTTACAATGAGCAGTTCTTC; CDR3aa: CASSQWTSGYNEQFF
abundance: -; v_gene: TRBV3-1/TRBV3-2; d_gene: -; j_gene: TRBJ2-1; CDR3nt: TGTGCCAGCAGCCAAGACGGGGGGCCCTACAATGAGCAGTTCTTC; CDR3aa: CASSQDGGPYNEQFF
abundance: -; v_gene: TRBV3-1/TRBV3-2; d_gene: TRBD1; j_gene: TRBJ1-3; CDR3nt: TGTGCCAGCAGCCAAGGGACAGGGGGCCTCACCATATATTTT; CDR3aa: CASSQGTGGLTIYF
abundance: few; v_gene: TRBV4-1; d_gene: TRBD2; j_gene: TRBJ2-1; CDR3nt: TGCGCCAGCAGCCGGAGACTAGCGGGGGCCCACAATGAGCAGTTCTTC; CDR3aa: CASSRRLAGAHNEQFF
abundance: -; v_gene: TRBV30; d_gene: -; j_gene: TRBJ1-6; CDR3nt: TGTGCCTGGAGTGAGGGGTCTGACGGGTCACCCCTCCACTTT; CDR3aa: CAWSEGSDGSPLHF
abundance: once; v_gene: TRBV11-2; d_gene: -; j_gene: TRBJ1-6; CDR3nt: TGTGCCAGCAGCTTAGTCCGCACAGGGCTACATTCACCCCTCCACTTT; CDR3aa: CASSLVRTGLHSPLHF
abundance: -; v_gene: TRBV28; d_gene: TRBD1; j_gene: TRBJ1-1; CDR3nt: TGTGCCAGCAGGCCAGGGGGGCTGAACACTGAAGCTTTCTTT; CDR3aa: CASRPGGLNTEAFF
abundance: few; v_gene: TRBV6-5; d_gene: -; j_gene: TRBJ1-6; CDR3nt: TGTGCCAGCAGTACTAAAAGGGGGTTAGATTCACCCCTCCACTTT; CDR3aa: CASSTKRGLDSPLHF
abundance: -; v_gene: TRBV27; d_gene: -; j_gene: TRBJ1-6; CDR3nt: TGTGCCACCCGACGGAGCTCCTATAATTCACCCCTCCACTTT; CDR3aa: CATRRSSYNSPLHF
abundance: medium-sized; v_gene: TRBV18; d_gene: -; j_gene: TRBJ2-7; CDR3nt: TGTGCCAGCTCACCGTCCAGGGGCAACGAGCAGTACTTC; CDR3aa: CASSPSRGNEQYF
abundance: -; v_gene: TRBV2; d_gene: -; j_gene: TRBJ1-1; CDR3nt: TGTGCCAGCAGTGCGGGACAGAACACTGAAGCTTTCTTT; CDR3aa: CASSAGQNTEAFF
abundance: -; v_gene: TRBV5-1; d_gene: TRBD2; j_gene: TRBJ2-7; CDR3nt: TGCGCCAGCAGCTTCTCGGGAGCGGCGGGGGGCTCCTACGAGCAGTACTTC; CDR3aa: CASSFSGAAGGSYEQYF
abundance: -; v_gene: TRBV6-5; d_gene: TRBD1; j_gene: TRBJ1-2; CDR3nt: TGTGCCTTAAGGGGGACAGGGAACTATGGCTACACCTTC; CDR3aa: CALRGTGNYGYTF
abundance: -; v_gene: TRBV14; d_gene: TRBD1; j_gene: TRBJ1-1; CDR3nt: TGTGCCAGCAGCCTCTACTCCAGGGGGGGCACTGAAGCTTTCTTT; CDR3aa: CASSLYSRGGTEAFF
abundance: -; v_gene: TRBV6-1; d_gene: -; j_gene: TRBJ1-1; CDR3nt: TGTGCCAGCAGTCAGGGTTTTACTGAAGCTTTCTTT; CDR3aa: CASSQGFTEAFF
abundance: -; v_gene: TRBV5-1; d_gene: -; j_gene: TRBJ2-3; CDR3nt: TGCGCCAGCAGCTTGGAAGATACGCAGTATTTT; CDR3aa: CASSLEDTQYF
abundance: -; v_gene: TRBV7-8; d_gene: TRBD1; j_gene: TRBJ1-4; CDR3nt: TGTGCCAGCAGCCCCCCATGGGACAGGGAGACAGTTGCAACTAATGAAAAACTGTTTTTT; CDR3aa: CASSPPWDRETVATNEKLFF
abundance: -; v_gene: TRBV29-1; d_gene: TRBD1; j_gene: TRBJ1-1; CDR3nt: TGCAGCGCCGGGGGACAGCCGGGCACTGAAGCTTTCTTT; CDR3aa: CSAGGQPGTEAFF
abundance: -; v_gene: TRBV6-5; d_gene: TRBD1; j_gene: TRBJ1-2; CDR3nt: TGTGCCAGCAGTCGCGACAGGGGTTGGAAGGGCTACACCTTC; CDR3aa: CASSRDRGWKGYTF
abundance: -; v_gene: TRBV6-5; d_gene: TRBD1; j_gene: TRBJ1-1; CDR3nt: TGTGCCAGCAGCTCCTCCGGGACAGGCTTCCTTGAAGCTTTCTTT; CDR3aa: CASSSSGTGFLEAFF
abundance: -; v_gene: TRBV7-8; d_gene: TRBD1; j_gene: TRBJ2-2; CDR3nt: TGTGCCAGCAGCTTAGCCGGGACAGGGAACACCGGGGAGCTGTTTTTT; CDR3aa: CASSLAGTGNTGELFF
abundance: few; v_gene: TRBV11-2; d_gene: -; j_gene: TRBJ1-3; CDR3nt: TGTGCCAGCAGATCCCCGCGTGGGGCAGGGACTGGAAACACCATATATTTT; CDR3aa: CASRSPRGAGTGNTIYF
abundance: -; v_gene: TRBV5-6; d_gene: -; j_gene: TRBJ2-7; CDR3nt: TGTGCCAGCAGCCAGGACGGGAGCTCCTACGAGCAGTACTTC; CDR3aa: CASSQDGSSYEQYF
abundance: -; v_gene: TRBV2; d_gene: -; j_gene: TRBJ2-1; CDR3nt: TGTGCCAGCAAGTTGGAGAATGAGCAGTTCTTC; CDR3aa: CASKLENEQFF
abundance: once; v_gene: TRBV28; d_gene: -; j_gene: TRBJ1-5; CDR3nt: TGTGCCAGCAGCCCACCCGGGATCAATCAGCCCCAGCATTTT; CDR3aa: CASSPPGINQPQHF
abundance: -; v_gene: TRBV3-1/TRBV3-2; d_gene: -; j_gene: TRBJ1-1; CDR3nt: TGTGCCAGCAGCCAAGGTAGGGAAGCTTTCTTT; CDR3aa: CASSQGREAFF
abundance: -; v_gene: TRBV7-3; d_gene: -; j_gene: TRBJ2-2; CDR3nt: TGTGCCAGCAGCTTACGGGCCGGCGGGGTGTCCGGGGAGCTGTTTTTT; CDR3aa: CASSLRAGGVSGELFF
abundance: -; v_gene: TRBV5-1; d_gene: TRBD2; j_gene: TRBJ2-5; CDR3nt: TGCGCCAGCAGCACAGCCGGGACTAGCGGGGGCGAGACCCAGTACTTC; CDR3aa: CASSTAGTSGGETQYF
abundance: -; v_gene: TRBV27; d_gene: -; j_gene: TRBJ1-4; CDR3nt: TGTGCCAGCAGTTTATCGAGGGCCGTGGGTGAAAAACTGTTTTTT; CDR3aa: CASSLSRAVGEKLFF
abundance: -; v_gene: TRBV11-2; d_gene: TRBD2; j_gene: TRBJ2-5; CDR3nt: TGTGCCAGCAGCCCTCGGGGGGGCAGAGAGACCCAGTACTTC; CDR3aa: CASSPRGGRETQYF
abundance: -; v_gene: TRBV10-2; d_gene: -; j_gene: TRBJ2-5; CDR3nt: TGCGCCAGCAGTGAGTGGGGGGATGGAGAGACCCAGTACTTC; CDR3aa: CASSEWGDGETQYF
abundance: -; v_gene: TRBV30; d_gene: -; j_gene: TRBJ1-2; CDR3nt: TGTGCCTGGCTCGATCCGGTAGCTGGCTACACCTTC; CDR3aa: CAWLDPVAGYTF
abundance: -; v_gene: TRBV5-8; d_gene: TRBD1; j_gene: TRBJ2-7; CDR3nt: TGTGCCAGCAGCCGCGGACAGGCACACTCCTACGAGCAGTACTTC; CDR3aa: CASSRGQAHSYEQYF
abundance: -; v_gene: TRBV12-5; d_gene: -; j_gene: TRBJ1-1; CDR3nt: TGTGCTAGTGGTTTGCGAATAGGGGGGCGCATTGAGGACACTGAAGCTTTCTTT; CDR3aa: CASGLRIGGRIEDTEAFF
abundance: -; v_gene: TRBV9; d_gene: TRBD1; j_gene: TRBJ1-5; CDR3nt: TGTGCCAGCAGCCGAACAGGGGGCGAGTCTTTACAGCCCCGGCATTTT; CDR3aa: CASSRTGGESLQPRHF
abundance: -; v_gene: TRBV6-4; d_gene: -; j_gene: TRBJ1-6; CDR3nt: TGTGCCAGCAGTGACGGGGGGGAAAATTCACCCCTCCACTTT; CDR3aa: CASSDGGENSPLHF
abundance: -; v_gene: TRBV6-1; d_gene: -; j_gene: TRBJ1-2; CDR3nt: TGTGCCAGCAGTGAAGCGCGCGGCTACACCTTC; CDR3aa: CASSEARGYTF
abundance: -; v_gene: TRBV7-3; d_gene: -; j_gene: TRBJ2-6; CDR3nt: TGTGCCAGCAGCCTGAACGGGGGAGGCTCTGGGGCCAACGTCCTGACTTTC; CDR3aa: CASSLNGGGSGANVLTF
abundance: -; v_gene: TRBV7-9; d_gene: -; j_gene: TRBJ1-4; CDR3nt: TGTGCCAGCAGCTCTCTTAATGAAAAACTGTTTTTT; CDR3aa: CASSSLNEKLFF
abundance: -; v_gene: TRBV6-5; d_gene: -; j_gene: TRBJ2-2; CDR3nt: TGTGCCAGCAGTTACTCCCGGGACCCGGGGAGCGGGGAGCTGTTTTTT; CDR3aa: CASSYSRDPGSGELFF
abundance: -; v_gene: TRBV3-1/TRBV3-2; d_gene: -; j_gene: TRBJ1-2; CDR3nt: TGTGCCAGCAGCCTGCGGGGAAACTATGGCTACACCTTC; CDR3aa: CASSLRGNYGYTF
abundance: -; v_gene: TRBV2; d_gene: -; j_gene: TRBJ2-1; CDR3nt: TGTGCCAGCAGTGAAAGGTACATTTCGGGAAATGAGCAGTTCTTC; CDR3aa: CASSERYISGNEQFF
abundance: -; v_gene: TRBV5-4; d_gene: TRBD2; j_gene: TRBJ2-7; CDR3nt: TGTGCCAGCAGCTTGGGGCGGGGACTATACTACGAGCAGTACTTC; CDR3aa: CASSLGRGLYYEQYF
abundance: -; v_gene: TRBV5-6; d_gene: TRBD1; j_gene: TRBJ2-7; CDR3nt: TGTGCCAGCAGCTTGGGACAGGGAGCTTACGAGCAGTACTTC; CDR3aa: CASSLGQGAYEQYF